This paragraph reports one T cell receptor (beta chain). This specimen comes from a study of blood T cell repertoires in COVID-19. Study summary: Material from acute and convalescent COVID-19 was sourced from the United States, Italy and Spain.

Grouping used clinical history reported by participants in a survey and questionnaire. Sequencing used immunoSEQ multiplex PCR; TCRdb keeps in-frame clones, though not all of them. The data contain about 350,000 clones, roughly 84% of them singletons. The sequenced sample consisted of PBMCs or T cells enriched from blood (not recorded which). This sequence originates from a woman aged 25 to 45 who had recovered from COVID-19.

Here the CDR3 DNA reads TGTGCCAGCAGCCCGACGGGGGCCTACAATGAGCAGTTCTTC. This sequence encodes CASSPTGAYNEQFF. The chain employs TRBV5-4 and TRBJ2-1; a weak D match, TRBD2 (6 bases). The V end lost 4 bases, the J end lost 2 bases, and 10 bases lay between the germline ends. Looked up from germline, CDR1 is SGHNT and CDR2 is YYREEE (reference sequence). CDR3 length equals 14 residues.